Presented here are 29 T cell receptor beta chains from one specimen sequenced in a study of shared clonotypes between healthy human individuals. Naive CD8 cells lacked CD45RO and underwent positive selection for CCR7, leaving out terminally differentiated effector memory CD45RA+ cells. Clones were sequenced by immunoSEQ multiplex PCR, and TCRdb holds only the in-frame ones, with some missing. The sample lists approximately 2,200,000 clones, around 93% occurring once. Sequencing was carried out using naive CD8+ T cells from PBMCs. These receptors all stem from a man between 18 and 29 years old in good health. Some clones in this sample may be carry-over from other donors' samples.

This clone was counted a single time. This sequence joins TRBV15 and TRBJ2-3; 7 nucleotides agree with TRBD2. The CDR3 contains 12 residues. Germline V gene lookup returns CDR1 LNHNV and CDR2 YYDKDF (reference sequence). The V segment lost 5 bases and the J segment 4 bases; nucleotides outside the gene matches: 0. Here the CDR3 DNA reads TGTGCCACCAGCGGGGGGGCAGATACGCAGTATTTT. Protein product: CATSGGADTQYF.

This chain links TRBV19 with TRBJ2-7; 7 bases match TRBD2. CDR3 size: 14 residues. Trimming at V came to 7 bases and at J to 6 bases, leaving 12 bases not matched to a gene. Germline CDR1 LNHDA, CDR2 SQIVND (reference sequence). The CDR3, as DNA: TGTGCCAGTAATCCGGGGGGAGACCTAGGCGAGCAGTACTTC. It yields the protein CASNPGGDLGEQYF.

This clone was recorded only once. The rearrangement links TRBV5-5 to TRBJ1-5; tentative D call: TRBD1 (6 bases). This CDR3 is 15 amino acids long. Germline V gene lookup returns CDR1 SGHKS and CDR2 YYEKEE (reference sequence). V lost 2 bases to trimming and J lost 0 bases, with 9 bases between them. The CDR3 loop reads CASSLQGNSNQPQHF. The CDR3 DNA is TGTGCCAGCAGCTTACAGGGAAATAGCAATCAGCCCCAGCATTTT.

This rearrangement joins TRBV13 to TRBJ2-7; D is tentatively TRBD1 or TRBD2 (5 bases each). Trimming shortened V by 5 bases and J by 3 bases, and 17 bases separated the two germline ends. Germline CDR1 is PRHDT and CDR2 is FYEKMQ (reference sequence). The CDR3 is 15 amino acids. Written as DNA, the CDR3 is TGTGCCAGCAGCCCGTCCCCGGGACGTGGCTACGAGCAGTACTTC. It codes for CASSPSPGRGYEQYF.

Concerning this clone: At the DNA level, this CDR3 is encoded by other sequences in the same sample as well. This rearrangement joins TRBV29-1 to TRBJ2-7, with 8 positions matching TRBD1. This CDR3 has 14 residues. V trimming: 4 bases; J trimming: 0 bases; junction bases outside the gene matches: 5. Germline V lookup: CDR1 SQVTM, CDR2 ANQGSEA. Written as DNA, the CDR3 is TGCAGCGTTGGCGGGACAGGAAGCTCCTACGAGCAGTACTTC. Amino acid sequence: CSVGGTGSSYEQYF.

The CDR3 region is CATSRVSTEAFF. The CDR3 DNA reads as TGTGCCACCAGCAGAGTTAGCACTGAAGCTTTCTTT. The chain carries TRBV15 and TRBJ1-1; no clear D gene. The CDR3 is 12 residues long. Germline values: CDR1 LNHNV, CDR2 YYDKDF (reference sequence). V was cut by 1 base and J by 4 bases, with 4 bases left in between.

The rearrangement links TRBV13 to TRBJ1-2; D gene ambiguous. The CDR3 length is 14 residues. V was cut by 2 bases and J by 5 bases, with 12 bases left in between. Germline V gene sequence: CDR1 PRHDT, CDR2 FYEKMQ (reference sequence). CDR3 in amino acids: CASSLRGVRYGYTF. For the CDR3, the DNA is TGTGCCAGCAGCTTACGCGGGGTCCGGTATGGCTACACCTTC.

This chain connects TRBV12-5 to TRBJ2-7; 8 bases agree with TRBD1. CDR3 length: 17 amino acids. Germline V CDR1 and CDR2: LGHNT, FRNRAP. V gave up 0 bases and J gave up 3 bases; unmatched junction bases: 10. As DNA, the CDR3 is TGTGCTAGTGGTTTGGTCCGACCGACAGGGGTTCTCTACGAGCAGTACTTC. As protein: CASGLVRPTGVLYEQYF.

The chain combines TRBV5-5 with TRBJ2-7; TRBD2 matches 11 bases. Trimming took 2 bases from V and 5 from J; bases not matched to a gene: 15. This CDR3 has 18 residues. Germline V lookup: CDR1 SGHKS, CDR2 YYEKEE (reference sequence). The CDR3 DNA reads as TGTGCCAGCAGCTTAGTAGCGGGAGGGTTTTTTTTGGTCGACGAGCAGTACTTC. Its translation: CASSLVAGGFFLVDEQYF.

The rearrangement links TRBV6-1 to TRBJ2-7, with D uncertain. This CDR3 is built from 13 residues. Germline V CDR1 and CDR2: MNHNS, SASEGT. Trimming left V 3 bases short and J 3 bases short, with 9 bases between. Here the CDR3 DNA reads TGTGCCAGCAGTGACTATCCCGGCTACGAGCAGTACTTC. This sequence encodes CASSDYPGYEQYF.

The gene calls are TRBV5-6 and TRBJ1-1; no definite D call. Deletions cut 4 bases from V and 3 bases from J, with 13 bases between. The CDR3 runs 14 residues. Germline V lookup: CDR1 SGHDT, CDR2 YYEEEE. CDR3 amino acids: CASSTPGEDTEAFF. In nucleotides, the CDR3 is TGTGCCAGCAGCACCCCTGGGGAGGACACTGAAGCTTTCTTT.

The chain links TRBV14 to TRBJ2-2; D is perhaps TRBD2 (6 bases). The CDR3 covers 17 residues. Germline V gene lookup returns CDR1 SGHDN and CDR2 FVKESK. V shed 0 bases and J shed 3 bases, with 14 bases lying between them. Here the CDR3 DNA reads TGTGCCAGCAGCCAAGACATTGGGGGGATCTACACCGGGGAGCTGTTTTTT. It codes for CASSQDIGGIYTGELFF.

The chain uses TRBV28 and TRBJ1-5; TRBD1 aligns across 9 bases. This CDR3 has 15 residues. Germline values: CDR1 MDHEN, CDR2 SYDVKM. V gave up 5 bases and J gave up 4 bases; unmatched junction bases: 6. The CDR3 loop is CASSPRDRVNQPQHF. The DNA for the CDR3 is TGTGCCAGCAGTCCGCGGGACAGGGTTAATCAGCCCCAGCATTTT.

This clone occurred once. The chain links TRBV15 to TRBJ1-1; 8 bases match TRBD1. This CDR3 is 15 amino acids long. Germline trimming cut 0 bases from V and 5 bases from J; bases unmatched to any gene: 5. CDR1 LNHNV and CDR2 YYDKDF come from the germline V gene (reference sequence). The CDR3 sequence is CATSRDAGGVTEAFF. The CDR3 DNA sequence: TGTGCCACCAGCAGAGATGCAGGGGGCGTTACTGAAGCTTTCTTT.

This clone showed up just once. This chain connects TRBV7-9 to TRBJ2-7; perhaps TRBD2 as D (6 bases). CDR3 length: 14 amino acids. Trimming removed 5 bases from V and 1 base from J, with 12 bases in between. CDR1 is SEHNR and CDR2 is FQNEAQ in the germline V gene (reference sequence). CDR3 DNA: TGTGCCAGCAGCCTGGACTACATTTCCTACGAGCAGTACTTC. Amino acids: CASSLDYISYEQYF.

CDR3 sequence (DNA): TGTGCCAGCAGCCAGCGGGAGGAGGCCGCCGATACGCAGTATTTT. This encodes CASSQREEAADTQYF. This chain uses TRBV28 with TRBJ2-3, with TRBD2 matching over 9 bases. The ends lost 6 bases at V and 6 bases at J; junction bases unmatched: 10. Germline assignment: CDR1 MDHEN and CDR2 SYDVKM. CDR3 length: 15 residues.

The chain joins TRBV11-2 to TRBJ2-7; perhaps TRBD2 as D (6 bases). Germline-derived CDR1 and CDR2 are SGHAT and FQNNGV. The V end lost 3 bases, the J end lost 1 base, and 13 bases lay between the germline ends. The CDR3 spans 15 residues. CDR3 in DNA: TGTGCCAGCAGCTTGTTTGCGGGAACGTCCTACGAGCAGTACTTC. This encodes CASSLFAGTSYEQYF.

As for this clone: Distinct nucleotide sequences in the sample also encode this CDR3. The genes are TRBV27 and TRBJ1-2, with a possible D match to TRBD1 (6 bases). Germline assignment: CDR1 MNHEY and CDR2 SMNVEV (reference sequence). Trimming left V 0 bases short and J 4 bases short, with 9 bases between. There are 14 residues in the CDR3. CDR3 sequence reads: CASSLSGRGYGYTF. The DNA for the CDR3 is TGTGCCAGCAGTTTATCGGGCAGGGGCTATGGCTACACCTTC.

The table lists this clone with a count of one. The chain recombines TRBV5-4 with TRBJ2-1; no definite D call. Germline CDR1 is SGHNT and CDR2 is YYREEE (reference sequence). CDR3 length equals 15 residues. Deletions cut 1 base from V and 2 bases from J, with 10 bases between. For the CDR3, the DNA is TGTGCCAGCAGCTTGCCAGGCGCCACCTACAATGAGCAGTTCTTC. The encoded protein is CASSLPGATYNEQFF.

In regard to this clone: The sample has other DNA sequences that encode this CDR3 too. The rearrangement uses TRBV9 and TRBJ2-7; TRBD1 aligns across 7 bases. CDR3 length equals 15 residues. CDR1 is SGDLS, CDR2 YYNGEE, per germline. V was pared by 0 bases and J by 2 bases, with 5 bases of the junction left unmatched. The CDR3 DNA reads TGTGCCAGCAGCGTAGGTGGGACAGCGACCTACGAGCAGTACTTC. Its translation: CASSVGGTATYEQYF.

The genes are TRBV27 and TRBJ1-1; D call uncertain. The CDR3 contains 17 residues. Germline V CDR1 and CDR2: MNHEY, SMNVEV (reference sequence). V was shortened by 1 base and J by 0 bases, with 15 bases between the two germline ends. The CDR3 spells CASSLLGPIPMNTEAFF. The CDR3 nucleotides read TGTGCCAGCAGTTTATTAGGACCGATACCCATGAACACTGAAGCTTTCTTT.

A single count supports this clone. This chain joins TRBV19 and TRBJ2-3, with D possibly TRBD1 on 5 matching bases. Germline values: CDR1 LNHDA, CDR2 SQIVND (reference sequence). This CDR3 contains 14 residues. The V and J ends lost 5 bases and 2 bases respectively, with 11 bases between them. The CDR3 bases are TGTGCCAGTAGTCTCTTAGGGGACACAGATACGCAGTATTTT. Translating gives CASSLLGDTDTQYF.

The chain's CDR3 is CASSSEFEQYF. The CDR3 region has the DNA TGCGCCAGTTCCTCAGAGTTCGAGCAGTACTTC. The J gene is TRBJ2-7, the V gene TRBV10-2; D unclear. With 9 bases removed from V and 6 bases from J, the gap between germline ends came to 12 bases. Germline V gene data show CDR1 as WSHSY and CDR2 as SAAADI. This CDR3 comprises 11 residues.

This clone appeared once. This chain links TRBV7-8 with TRBJ1-2; TRBD1 matches at 7 bases. CDR1 is SGHVS, CDR2 FQNEAQ, per germline. V gave up 1 base and J gave up 4 bases; unmatched junction bases: 9. CDR3 length: 16 residues. The CDR3 sequence: CASSLEVTGSVYGYTF. CDR3 coding DNA: TGTGCCAGCAGCTTAGAAGTGACAGGGTCTGTCTATGGCTACACCTTC.

The gene calls are TRBV19 and TRBJ2-7; TRBD2 agrees at 8 bases. The CDR3 is made up of 15 amino acids. The V gene's germline CDR1 is LNHDA and CDR2 SQIVND (reference sequence). J lost 2 bases, V lost 3 bases, and 6 bases had no gene match. The CDR3 protein is CASSMASGLTYEQYF. CDR3 DNA: TGTGCCAGTAGTATGGCTAGCGGGCTTACCTACGAGCAGTACTTC.

The V call is TRBV5-1, the J call TRBJ2-1, with TRBD2 matching 9 bases. V shed 4 bases and J 5 bases; nucleotides not matched to a gene: 10. From germline, CDR1 is SGHRS and CDR2 YFSETQ. The CDR3 covers 16 residues. The CDR3 nucleotides read TGCGCCAGCAGCCTAGCGGGATGGTCTTCTAACAATGAGCAGTTCTTC. Translating gives CASSLAGWSSNNEQFF.

This clone was detected only a few times. J is TRBJ2-2 and V is TRBV5-1; D may match TRBD1 or TRBD2 (5 bases each). CDR1 is SGHRS and CDR2 is YFSETQ in the germline V gene. Trimming took off 0 bases at V and 4 bases at J, with 10 bases between the two ends. This CDR3 has 15 amino acids. This CDR3 is CASSLARDGTGELFF. The CDR3 region has the DNA TGCGCCAGCAGCTTGGCCAGGGACGGCACCGGGGAGCTGTTTTTT.

The chain links TRBV7-9 to TRBJ2-5, with D possibly being TRBD1 (6 bases). CDR3 length: 15 residues. Germline V gene sequence: CDR1 SEHNR, CDR2 FQNEAQ (reference sequence). Deletions cut 5 bases from V and 1 base from J, with 14 bases between. The CDR3 sequence: CASSLPQGPQETQYF. The DNA of the CDR3 is TGTGCCAGCAGCCTCCCTCAGGGGCCCCAAGAGACCCAGTACTTC. The full variable domain, in which reference TRBV7-9 and TRBJ2-5 provide the parts outside the CDR3, is DTGVSQNPRHKITKRGQNVTFRCDPISEHNRLYWYRQTLGQGPEFLTYFQNEAQLEKSRLLSDRFSAERPKGSFSTLEIQRTEQGDSAMYLCASSLPQGPQETQYFGPGTRLLVL.

The chain carries TRBV9 and TRBJ2-3; D gene unclear. Germline V lookup: CDR1 SGDLS, CDR2 YYNGEE. This CDR3 contains 15 residues. The V end was cut by 3 bases, the J end by 4 bases, with 15 bases between. The CDR3 sequence: CASSALSLGSDTQYF. As DNA, the CDR3 is TGTGCCAGCAGCGCCCTGAGCTTGGGGTCAGATACGCAGTATTTT. Together with reference TRBV9 and TRBJ2-3, the CDR3 gives the full variable domain: DSGVTQTPKHLITATGQRVTLRCSPRSGDLSVYWYQQSLDQGLQFLIQYYNGEERAKGNILERFSAQQFPDLHSELNLSSLELGDSALYFCASSALSLGSDTQYFGPGTRLTVL.